This entry features one T cell receptor beta chain sequence. The germline CDR1 and CDR2 sequences are SNHLY and FYNNEI. The CDR3 loop spans 16 amino acids. The V gene lost 1 base and the J gene lost 6 bases, with 13 bases spanning the gap. TCRdb's table, derived via immunoSEQ multiplex PCR, lists solely in-frame clones and lacks some. The sample yields over 70,000 clones, 70% to 85% seen once. The data belong to a study of blood T cell repertoires in COVID-19. Study at large: The United States, Italy and Spain were the sources of the acute and convalescent COVID-19 samples. T cells, B-cell-depleted T cells, or PBMCs supplied cDNA or gDNA.

V and J are TRBV2 and TRBJ1-6; D gene unclear. Source material: peripheral blood. This sequence originates from a woman aged 60-75 years with acute or convalescent COVID-19. The CDR3 region is CASSEGGGVGNSPLHF. Written as DNA, the CDR3 is TGTGCCAGCAGTGAAGGTGGAGGAGTAGGTAATTCACCCCTCCACTTT.